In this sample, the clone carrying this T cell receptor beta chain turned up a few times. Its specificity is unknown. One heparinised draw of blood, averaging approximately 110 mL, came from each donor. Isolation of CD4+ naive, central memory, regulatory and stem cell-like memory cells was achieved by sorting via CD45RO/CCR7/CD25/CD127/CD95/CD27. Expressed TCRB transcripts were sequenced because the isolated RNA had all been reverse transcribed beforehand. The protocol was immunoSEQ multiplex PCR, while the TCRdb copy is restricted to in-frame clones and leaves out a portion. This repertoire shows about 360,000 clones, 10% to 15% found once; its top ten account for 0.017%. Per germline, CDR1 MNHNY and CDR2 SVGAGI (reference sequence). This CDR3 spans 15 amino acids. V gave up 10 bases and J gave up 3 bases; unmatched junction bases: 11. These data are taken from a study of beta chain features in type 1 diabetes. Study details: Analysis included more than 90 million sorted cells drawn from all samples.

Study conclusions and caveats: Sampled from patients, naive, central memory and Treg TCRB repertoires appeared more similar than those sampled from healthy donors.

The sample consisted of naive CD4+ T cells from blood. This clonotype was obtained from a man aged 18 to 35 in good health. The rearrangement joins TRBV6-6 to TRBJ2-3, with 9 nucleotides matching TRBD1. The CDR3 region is CATGEDRGRTDTQYF. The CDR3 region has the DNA TGTGCCACCGGAGAGGACAGGGGAAGGACAGATACGCAGTATTTT.